This TCR beta chain is drawn from a study of T cell repertoires in cytomegalovirus infection. Overall study: An indication of both CMV infection and matching HLA type came from public TCR beta signatures.

Study-wide findings and caveats: Carriers of CMV and the relevant HLA type were discriminated by public TCR beta frequency. In two of eight donors, the top clonotype was HLA-C-restricted CMV-specific.

At least ten counts were recorded for this clonotype. Its antigen is unidentified. TCRdb processed the reads anew with MiXCR; each CDR3 protein has one entry. The repertoire consists of approximately 500,000 distinct CDR3 sequences, with over 9% occurring once and the leading ten covering 10% to 13%. The sequence derives from a human donor in good health (CMV status not recorded). Some clones in this sample may be carry-over from other donors' samples. What was sequenced was PBMCs.

The CDR3 DNA follows: TGCGCCAGCAGCCAAAGGTGGAGGACAGATACGCAGTATTTT. This gives the protein CASSQRWRTDTQYF. The chain recombines TRBV4-1 with TRBJ2-3; TRBD2 is a possible D gene (5 bases). The V end lost 2 bases, the J end lost 3 bases, and 9 bases lay between the germline ends. Germline-derived CDR1 and CDR2 are MGHRA and YSYEKL. This CDR3 is built from 14 residues.